This T cell receptor (beta chain) was documented in a study of T cell repertoires in cytomegalovirus infection. Study overall: It can be stated that public TCR beta signatures indicated CMV infection as well as a matching HLA type.

Notes on the study in general: HLA-C-restricted CMV clonotypes gave the most frequent clonotype in two of eight donors.

This clonotype has a handful of counts. The antigen is unknown. TCRdb used MiXCR to reprocess the reads, holding one entry per CDR3 protein. The data hold about 360,000 distinct CDR3 sequences, with about a sixth observed a single time. Trimming cost V 1 base and J 0 bases, with 16 bases left between them. From germline, CDR1 is SGHVS and CDR2 FNYEAQ. This CDR3 is built from 18 residues. The chain combines TRBV7-6 with TRBJ1-3; no reliable D call. The receptor's source is a human donor in good health (CMV status not recorded). Some clones in this sample may be carry-over from other donors' samples. Source material: PBMCs. The chain's CDR3 is CASSLDFSNSRSGNTIYF. The CDR3 nucleotides are TGTGCCAGCAGCTTAGATTTTTCTAATTCTCGCTCTGGAAACACCATATATTTT.